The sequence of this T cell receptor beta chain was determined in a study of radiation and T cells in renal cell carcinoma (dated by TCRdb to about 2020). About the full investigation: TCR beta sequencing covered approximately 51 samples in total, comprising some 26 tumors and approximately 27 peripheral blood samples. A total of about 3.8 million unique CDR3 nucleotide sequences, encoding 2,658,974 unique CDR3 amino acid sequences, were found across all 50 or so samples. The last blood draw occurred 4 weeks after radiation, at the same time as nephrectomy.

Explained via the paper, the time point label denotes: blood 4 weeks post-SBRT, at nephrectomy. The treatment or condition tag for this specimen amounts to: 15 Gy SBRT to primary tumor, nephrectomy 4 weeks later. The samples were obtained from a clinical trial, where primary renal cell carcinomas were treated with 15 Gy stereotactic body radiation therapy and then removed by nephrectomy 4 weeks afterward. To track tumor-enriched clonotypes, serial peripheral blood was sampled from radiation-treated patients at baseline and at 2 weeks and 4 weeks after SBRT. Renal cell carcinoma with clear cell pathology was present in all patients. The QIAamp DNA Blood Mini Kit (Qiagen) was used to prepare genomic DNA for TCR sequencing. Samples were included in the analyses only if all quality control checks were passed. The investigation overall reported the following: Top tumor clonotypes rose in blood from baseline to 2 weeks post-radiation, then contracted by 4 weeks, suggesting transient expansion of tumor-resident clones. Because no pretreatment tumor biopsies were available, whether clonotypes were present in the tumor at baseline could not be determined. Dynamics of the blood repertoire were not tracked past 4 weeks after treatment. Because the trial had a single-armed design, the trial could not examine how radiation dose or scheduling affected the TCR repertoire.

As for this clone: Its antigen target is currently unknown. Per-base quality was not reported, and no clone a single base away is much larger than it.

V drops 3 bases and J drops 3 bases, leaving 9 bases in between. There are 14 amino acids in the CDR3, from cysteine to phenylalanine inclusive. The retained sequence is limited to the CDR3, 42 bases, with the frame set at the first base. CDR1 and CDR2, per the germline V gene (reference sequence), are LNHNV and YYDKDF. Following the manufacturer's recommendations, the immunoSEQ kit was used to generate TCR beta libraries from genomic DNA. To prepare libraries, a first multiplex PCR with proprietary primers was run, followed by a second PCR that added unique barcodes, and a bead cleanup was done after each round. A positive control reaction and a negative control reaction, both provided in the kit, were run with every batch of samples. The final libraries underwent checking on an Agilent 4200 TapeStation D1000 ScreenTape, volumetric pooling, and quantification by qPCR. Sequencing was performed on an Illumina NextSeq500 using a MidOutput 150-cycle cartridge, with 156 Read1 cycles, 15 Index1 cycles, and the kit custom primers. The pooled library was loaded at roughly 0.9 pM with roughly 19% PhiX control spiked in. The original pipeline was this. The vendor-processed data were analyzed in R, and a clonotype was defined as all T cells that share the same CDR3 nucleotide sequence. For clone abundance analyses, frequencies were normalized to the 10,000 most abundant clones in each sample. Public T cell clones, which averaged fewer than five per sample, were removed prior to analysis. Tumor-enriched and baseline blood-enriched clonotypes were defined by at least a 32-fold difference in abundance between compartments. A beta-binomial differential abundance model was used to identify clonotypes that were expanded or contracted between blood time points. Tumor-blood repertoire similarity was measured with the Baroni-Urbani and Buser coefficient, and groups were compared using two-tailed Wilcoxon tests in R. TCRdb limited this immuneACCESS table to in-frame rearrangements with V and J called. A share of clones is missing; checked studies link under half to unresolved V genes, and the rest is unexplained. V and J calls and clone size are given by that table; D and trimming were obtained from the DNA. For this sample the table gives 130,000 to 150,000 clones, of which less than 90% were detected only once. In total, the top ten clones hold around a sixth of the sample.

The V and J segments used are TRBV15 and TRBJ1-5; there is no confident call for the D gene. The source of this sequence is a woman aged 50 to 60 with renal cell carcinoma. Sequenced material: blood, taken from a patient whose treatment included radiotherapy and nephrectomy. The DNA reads TGTGCCACCAGCAGCCCCGGGATCAATCAGCCCCAGCATTTT. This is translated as CATSSPGINQPQHF.